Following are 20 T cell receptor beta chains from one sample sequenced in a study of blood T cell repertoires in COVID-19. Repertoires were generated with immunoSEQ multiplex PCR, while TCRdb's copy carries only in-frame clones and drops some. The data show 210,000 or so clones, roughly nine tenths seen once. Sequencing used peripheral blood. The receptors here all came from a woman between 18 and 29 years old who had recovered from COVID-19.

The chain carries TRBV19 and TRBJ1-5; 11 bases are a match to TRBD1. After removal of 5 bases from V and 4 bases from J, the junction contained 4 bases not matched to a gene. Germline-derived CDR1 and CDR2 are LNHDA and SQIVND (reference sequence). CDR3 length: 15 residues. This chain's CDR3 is CASSSGTGGNQPQHF. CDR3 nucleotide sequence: TGTGCCAGTAGTTCAGGGACAGGGGGAAATCAGCCCCAGCATTTT. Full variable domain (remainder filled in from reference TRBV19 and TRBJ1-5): DGGITQSPKYLFRKEGQNVTLSCEQNLNHDAMYWYRQDPGQGLRLIYYSQIVNDFQKGDIAEGYSVSREKKESFPLTVTSAQKNPTAFYLCASSSGTGGNQPQHFGDGTRLSIL.

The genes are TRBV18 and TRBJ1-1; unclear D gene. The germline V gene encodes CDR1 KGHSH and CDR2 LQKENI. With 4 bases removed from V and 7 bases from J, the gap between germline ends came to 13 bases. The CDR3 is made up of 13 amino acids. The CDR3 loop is CASSLSRPNEAFF. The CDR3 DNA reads TGTGCCAGCTCACTTAGCCGACCCAATGAAGCTTTCTTT. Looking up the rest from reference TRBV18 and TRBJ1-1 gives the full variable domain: NAGVMQNPRHLVRRRGQEARLRCSPMKGHSHVYWYRQLPEEGLKFMVYLQKENIIDESGMPKERFSAEFPKEGPSILRIQQVVRGDSAAYFCASSLSRPNEAFFGQGTRLTVV.

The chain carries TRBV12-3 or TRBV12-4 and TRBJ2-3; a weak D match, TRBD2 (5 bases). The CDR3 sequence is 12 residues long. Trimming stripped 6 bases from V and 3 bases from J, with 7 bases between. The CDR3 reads CASSRTTDTQYF. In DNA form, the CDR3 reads TGTGCCAGCAGCCGGACTACAGATACGCAGTATTTT.

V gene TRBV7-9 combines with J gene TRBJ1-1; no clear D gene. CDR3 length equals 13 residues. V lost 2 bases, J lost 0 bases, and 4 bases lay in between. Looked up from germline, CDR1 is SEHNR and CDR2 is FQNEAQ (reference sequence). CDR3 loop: CASSLYVNTEAFF. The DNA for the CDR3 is TGTGCCAGCAGCTTATATGTGAACACTGAAGCTTTCTTT.

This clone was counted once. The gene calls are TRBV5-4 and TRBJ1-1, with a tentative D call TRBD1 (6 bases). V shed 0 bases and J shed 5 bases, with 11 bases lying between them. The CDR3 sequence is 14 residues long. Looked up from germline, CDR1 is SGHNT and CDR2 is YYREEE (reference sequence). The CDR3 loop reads CASSLDRVRTEAFF. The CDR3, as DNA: TGTGCCAGCAGCTTGGACAGGGTAAGGACTGAAGCTTTCTTT.

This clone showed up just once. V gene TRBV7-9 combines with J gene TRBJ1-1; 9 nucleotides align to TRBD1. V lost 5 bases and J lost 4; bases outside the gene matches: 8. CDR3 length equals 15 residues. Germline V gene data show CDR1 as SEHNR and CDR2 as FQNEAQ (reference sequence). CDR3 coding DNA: TGTGCCAGCAGCCCAATTACAGGGGGCATCACTGAAGCTTTCTTT. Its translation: CASSPITGGITEAFF.

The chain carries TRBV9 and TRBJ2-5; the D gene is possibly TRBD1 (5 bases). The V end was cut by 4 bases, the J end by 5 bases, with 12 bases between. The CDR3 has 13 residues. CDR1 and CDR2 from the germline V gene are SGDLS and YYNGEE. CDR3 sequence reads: CASSHRYEETQYF. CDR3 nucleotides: TGTGCCAGCAGCCACAGGTACGAGGAGACCCAGTACTTC.

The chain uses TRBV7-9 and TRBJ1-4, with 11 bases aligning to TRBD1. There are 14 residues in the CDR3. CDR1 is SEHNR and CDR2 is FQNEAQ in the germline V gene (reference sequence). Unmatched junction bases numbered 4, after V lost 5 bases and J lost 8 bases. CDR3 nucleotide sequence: TGTGCCAGCAGCCTCCGGGACAGGGGGGAAAAACTGTTTTTT. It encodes CASSLRDRGEKLFF.

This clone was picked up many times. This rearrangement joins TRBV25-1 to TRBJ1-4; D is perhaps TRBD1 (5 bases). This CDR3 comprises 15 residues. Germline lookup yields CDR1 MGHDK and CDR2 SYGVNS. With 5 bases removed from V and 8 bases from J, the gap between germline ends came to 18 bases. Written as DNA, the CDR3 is TGTGCCAGCAGTCCCCAGGGAGGGCCTACAGAAAAACTGTTTTTT. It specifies CASSPQGGPTEKLFF.

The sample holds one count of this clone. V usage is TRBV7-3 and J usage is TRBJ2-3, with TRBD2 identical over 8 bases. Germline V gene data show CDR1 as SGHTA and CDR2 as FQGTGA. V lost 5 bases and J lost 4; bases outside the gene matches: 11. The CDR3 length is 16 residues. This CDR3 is CASSRDGGLASDTQYF. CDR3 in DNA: TGTGCCAGCAGCCGAGACGGTGGACTAGCTTCAGATACGCAGTATTTT.

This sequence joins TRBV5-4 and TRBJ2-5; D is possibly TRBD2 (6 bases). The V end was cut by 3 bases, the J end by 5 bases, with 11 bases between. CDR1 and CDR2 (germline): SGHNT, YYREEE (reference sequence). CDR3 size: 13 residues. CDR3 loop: CASSSRRGETQYF. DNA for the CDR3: TGTGCCAGCAGCTCGCGGCGGGGTGAGACCCAGTACTTC. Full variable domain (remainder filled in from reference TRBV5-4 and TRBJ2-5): ETGVTQSPTHLIKTRGQQVTLRCSSQSGHNTVSWYQQALGQGPQFIFQYYREEENGRGNFPPRFSGLQFPNYSSELNVNALELDDSALYLCASSSRRGETQYFGPGTRLLVL.

The CDR3 nucleotides read TGCGCCAGCAGCCAAGATCATGGGGGCCAAAGCTCCTATAATTCACCCCTCCACTTT. Its protein is CASSQDHGGQSSYNSPLHF. The V call is TRBV4-3, the J call TRBJ1-6; tentative D call: TRBD1 (6 bases). Trimming took off 0 bases at V and 0 bases at J, with 15 bases between the two ends. Germline V gene data show CDR1 as LGHNA and CDR2 as YSLEER. There are 19 residues in the CDR3.

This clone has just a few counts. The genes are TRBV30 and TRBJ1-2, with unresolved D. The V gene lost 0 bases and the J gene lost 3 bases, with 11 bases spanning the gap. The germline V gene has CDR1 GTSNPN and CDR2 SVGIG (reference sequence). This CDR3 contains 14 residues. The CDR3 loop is CAWSVRLRDYGYTF. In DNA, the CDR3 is TGTGCCTGGAGTGTTCGGCTGAGGGACTATGGCTACACCTTC.

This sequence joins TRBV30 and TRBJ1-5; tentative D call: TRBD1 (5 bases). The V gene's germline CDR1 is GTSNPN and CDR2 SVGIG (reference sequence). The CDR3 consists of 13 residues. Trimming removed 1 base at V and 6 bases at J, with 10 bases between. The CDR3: CAWSDQGGQPQHF. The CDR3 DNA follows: TGTGCCTGGAGTGATCAGGGCGGTCAGCCCCAGCATTTT. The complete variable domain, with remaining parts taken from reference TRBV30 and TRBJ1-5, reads SQTIHQWPATLVQPVGSPLSLECTVEGTSNPNLYWYRQAAGRGLQLLFYSVGIGQISSEVPQNLSASRPQDRQFILSSKKLLLSDSGFYLCAWSDQGGQPQHFGDGTRLSIL.

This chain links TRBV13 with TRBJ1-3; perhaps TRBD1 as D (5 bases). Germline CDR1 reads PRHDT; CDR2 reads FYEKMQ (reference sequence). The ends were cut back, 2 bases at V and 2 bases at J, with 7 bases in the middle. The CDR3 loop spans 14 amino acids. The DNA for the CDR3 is TGTGCCAGCAGCTTATCGGGGGCTGGAAACACCATATATTTT. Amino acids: CASSLSGAGNTIYF.

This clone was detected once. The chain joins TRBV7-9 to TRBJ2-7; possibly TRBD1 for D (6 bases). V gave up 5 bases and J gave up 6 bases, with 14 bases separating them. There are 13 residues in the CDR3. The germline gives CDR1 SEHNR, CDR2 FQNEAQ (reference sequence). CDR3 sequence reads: CASSPRSGVEQYF. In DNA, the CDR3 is TGTGCCAGCAGCCCAAGGTCAGGGGTCGAGCAGTACTTC.

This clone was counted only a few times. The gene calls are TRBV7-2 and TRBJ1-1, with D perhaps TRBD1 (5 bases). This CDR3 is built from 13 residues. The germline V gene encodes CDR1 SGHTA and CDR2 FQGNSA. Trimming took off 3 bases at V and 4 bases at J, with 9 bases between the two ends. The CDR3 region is CASSFREGTEAFF. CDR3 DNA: TGTGCCAGCAGCTTCAGGGAGGGCACTGAAGCTTTCTTT.

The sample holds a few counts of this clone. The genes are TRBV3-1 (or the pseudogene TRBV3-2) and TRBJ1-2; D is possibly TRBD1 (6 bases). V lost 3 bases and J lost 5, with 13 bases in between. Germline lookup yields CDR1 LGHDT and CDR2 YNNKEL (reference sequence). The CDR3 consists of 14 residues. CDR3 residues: CASSHKAGAYGYTF. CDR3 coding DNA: TGTGCCAGCAGCCACAAGGCAGGGGCATATGGCTACACCTTC.

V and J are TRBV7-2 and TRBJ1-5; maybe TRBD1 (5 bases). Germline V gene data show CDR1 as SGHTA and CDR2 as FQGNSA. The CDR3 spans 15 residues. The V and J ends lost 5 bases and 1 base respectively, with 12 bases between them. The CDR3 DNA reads TGTGCCAGCAGCGAACAGGTAACGAGCAATCAGCCCCAGCATTTT. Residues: CASSEQVTSNQPQHF.

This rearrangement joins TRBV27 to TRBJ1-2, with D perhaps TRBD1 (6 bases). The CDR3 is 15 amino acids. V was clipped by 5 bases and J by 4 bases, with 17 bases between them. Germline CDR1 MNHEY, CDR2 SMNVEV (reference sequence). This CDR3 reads CASSHRVETLYGYTF. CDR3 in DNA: TGTGCCAGCAGTCACAGGGTGGAGACCCTCTATGGCTACACCTTC.